This T cell receptor beta chain was sequenced for a study of T-cell memory formation after mild COVID-19. Study results and limitations: Most CD4+ clones that shrank were in CM and EM, while CD8+ ones turned up in EMRA.

The germline V and J ends were trimmed by 6 bases and 7 bases, with 22 bases remaining between them. There are 15 residues in the CDR3. The germline gives CDR1 DFQATT, CDR2 SNEGSKA (reference sequence). TCRdb processed the 5' RACE reads anew with MiXCR; each CDR3 protein has one entry. Of around 250,000 distinct CDR3 sequences detected, approximately 15% appear once; the ten largest clones hold 2.1%. About this clonotype itself: The target antigen is unknown.

The chain is built from TRBV20-1 and TRBJ2-1, with D hard to call. This TCR derives from an adult woman who had mild COVID-19 (a few samples of this study predate the infection). Cell type and time point are not known. What was sequenced was PBMCs or a T cell subset sorted from them (not recorded which). CDR3 sequence: CSADRAVPRLNEQFF. The DNA for the CDR3 is TGCAGTGCCGACCGAGCAGTACCACGGCTGAATGAGCAGTTCTTC.